Shown below are 22 T cell receptor beta chains from a single sample sequenced in a study of T cells in Graves' hyperthyroidism and ophthalmopathy. The investigators amplified TCR beta CDR3 regions from RNA transcripts. The HTBI set primed first-round TCR CDR3 RT-PCR. MiXCR, applied by TCRdb to the multiplex PCR reads, yields one record per CDR3 protein. The sample carries a few hundred thousand distinct CDR3 sequences, about a sixth recorded once. Sequencing was carried out using blood. These receptors came from a woman between 40 and 50 years old with Graves' ophthalmopathy.

In this sample, this clonotype turned up many times. This chain uses TRBV29-1 with TRBJ1-1, with 9 bases identical to TRBD1. Trimming removed 6 bases from V and 4 bases from J; junction bases left unmatched: 9. There are 14 residues in the CDR3. Per germline, CDR1 SQVTM and CDR2 ANQGSEA. The CDR3 reads CSVGNRGQGTEAFF. Here the CDR3 DNA reads TGCAGCGTAGGGAACAGGGGGCAAGGCACTGAAGCTTTCTTT.

This clonotype was counted many times. The chain recombines TRBV19 with TRBJ1-1, with no clear D. V was pared by 4 bases and J by 8 bases, with 11 bases between. Per the germline V gene, CDR1 is LNHDA and CDR2 is SQIVND (reference sequence). The CDR3 totals 12 residues. CDR3 protein: CASSSGSWEAFF. The CDR3 bases are TGTGCCAGTAGTAGCGGTTCGTGGGAAGCTTTCTTT. Full variable domain (remainder filled in from reference TRBV19 and TRBJ1-1): DGGITQSPKYLFRKEGQNVTLSCEQNLNHDAMYWYRQDPGQGLRLIYYSQIVNDFQKGDIAEGYSVSREKKESFPLTVTSAQKNPTAFYLCASSSGSWEAFFGQGTRLTVV.

A single count supports this clonotype. The chain combines TRBV12-3 or TRBV12-4 with TRBJ1-2; perhaps TRBD1 as D (6 bases). V was shortened by 10 bases and J by 2 bases, with 11 bases between the two germline ends. The CDR3 is 12 residues long. CDR3 sequence: CATSRGNYGYTF. CDR3 in DNA: TGTGCCACCAGCAGGGGAAACTATGGCTACACCTTC.

This clonotype was seen a few times. The CDR3 sequence is CAWSGNYEQYF. CDR3 sequence (DNA): TGTGCCTGGAGTGGGAACTACGAGCAGTACTTC. This chain connects TRBV30 to TRBJ2-7; D unclear. Deletions cut 1 base from V and 3 bases from J, with 4 bases between. The CDR3 contains 11 residues. CDR1 is GTSNPN and CDR2 is SVGIG in the germline V gene (reference sequence). Looking up the rest from reference TRBV30 and TRBJ2-7 gives the full variable domain: SQTIHQWPATLVQPVGSPLSLECTVEGTSNPNLYWYRQAAGRGLQLLFYSVGIGQISSEVPQNLSASRPQDRQFILSSKKLLLSDSGFYLCAWSGNYEQYFGPGTRLTVT.

This clonotype was observed at least ten times. The chain employs TRBV12-3 or TRBV12-4 and TRBJ2-7; no reliable D call. This CDR3 contains 12 residues. The germline V and J ends were trimmed by 6 bases and 5 bases, with 11 bases remaining between them. CDR3 sequence: CASSLTLNEQYF. CDR3 DNA: TGTGCCAGCAGCCTCACTTTAAACGAGCAGTACTTC.

This clonotype was picked up many times. This chain connects TRBV20-1 to TRBJ2-7, with D perhaps TRBD1 or TRBD2 (6 bases each). The CDR3 consists of 15 residues. The V end lost 0 bases, the J end lost 0 bases, and 12 bases lay between the germline ends. Germline V CDR1 and CDR2: DFQATT, SNEGSKA (reference sequence). The CDR3 DNA follows: TGCAGTGCTAGAGATCCTAAGGGGGGCTCCTACGAGCAGTACTTC. Its protein product is CSARDPKGGSYEQYF.

This clonotype occurred many times. The rearrangement links TRBV19 to TRBJ1-5; D unresolved. V lost 10 bases, J lost 2 bases, and 27 bases lay in between. Germline V CDR1 and CDR2: LNHDA, SQIVND (reference sequence). The CDR3 sequence is 18 residues long. CDR3 protein: CATKKAAFPGSGNQPQHF. CDR3 in DNA: TGTGCCACCAAAAAAGCCGCCTTCCCCGGAAGTGGCAATCAGCCCCAGCATTTT.

This clonotype was counted at least ten times. The chain has TRBV6-5 and TRBJ1-2; TRBD1 matches 9 bases. CDR1 and CDR2 (germline): MNHEY, SVGAGI. The CDR3 has 16 amino acids. V trimming: 2 bases; J trimming: 4 bases; junction bases outside the gene matches: 8. As DNA, the CDR3 is TGTGCCAGCAGTTACATCAGAACAGGGGGCGGCTATGGCTACACCTTC. Translation: CASSYIRTGGGYGYTF.

This clonotype has a count of ten or more. The chain links TRBV4-3 to TRBJ2-7; perhaps TRBD1 as D (5 bases). Per germline, CDR1 LGHNA and CDR2 YSLEER. Trimming took 4 bases from V and 1 from J, leaving 11 bases between them. This CDR3 spans 14 amino acids. In DNA form, the CDR3 reads TGCGCCAGCAGCCTTCAGACAGATTCCTACGAGCAGTACTTC. Translated: CASSLQTDSYEQYF.

This clonotype has more than one count but fewer than ten. The chain recombines TRBV4-1 with TRBJ2-7; 9 bases align to TRBD1. V lost 0 bases and J lost 2; bases outside the gene matches: 2. The CDR3 runs 15 residues. The V gene's germline CDR1 is MGHRA and CDR2 YSYEKL. The CDR3 nucleotides are TGCGCCAGCAGCCAAGAGGGACAGGGTGCCTACGAGCAGTACTTC. Residues: CASSQEGQGAYEQYF.

This clonotype was seen at least ten times. The gene calls are TRBV5-5 and TRBJ1-1, with a tentative D call TRBD1 (5 bases). V gave up 4 bases and J gave up 1 base, with 11 bases separating them. Germline V gene data show CDR1 as SGHKS and CDR2 as YYEKEE (reference sequence). The CDR3 has 14 amino acids. CDR3 loop: CASSGHGGNTEAFF. CDR3 nucleotides: TGTGCCAGCAGCGGGCACGGGGGGAACACTGAAGCTTTCTTT.

This clonotype was seen many times. The rearrangement links TRBV10-3 to TRBJ2-2; 7 bases agree with TRBD2. J was trimmed by 5 bases and V by 2 bases; bases with no gene match: 5. Germline V CDR1 and CDR2: ENHRY, SYGVKD. This CDR3 region has 15 residues. In DNA form, the CDR3 reads TGTGCCATCAGTGAGGTTGGCGGGGGTACCGGGGAGCTGTTTTTT. Amino acids: CAISEVGGGTGELFF.

This clonotype occurred many times. The chain couples TRBV18 to TRBJ2-4; TRBD1 aligns across 8 bases. This CDR3 contains 14 residues. Unmatched junction bases numbered 6, after V lost 3 bases and J lost 8 bases. The germline V gene has CDR1 KGHSH and CDR2 LQKENI. CDR3 nucleotide sequence: TGTGCCAGCTCACCCCTGACAGGGGTCGACATTCAGTACTTC. Protein: CASSPLTGVDIQYF.

This clonotype was seen repeatedly, ten times or more. Here the CDR3 omits its conserved ending phenylalanine or tryptophan, so a read error is the likely source. V usage is TRBV9 and J usage is TRBJ2-7; 10 positions agree with TRBD1. Germline values: CDR1 SGDLS, CDR2 YYNGEE. V lost 4 bases to trimming and J lost 2 bases; unmatched junction nucleotides: 3. This CDR3 comprises 14 residues. The CDR3 DNA follows: TGTGCCAGCAGCCCCGGACAGGGGGCCTACGAGCAGTACCTC. Its protein is CASSPGQGAYEQYL.

This clonotype has a count of ten or more. The chain couples TRBV28 to TRBJ2-7, with a tentative D call TRBD2 (6 bases). V shed 5 bases and J shed 2 bases, with 10 bases lying between them. The CDR3 has 13 residues. Germline assignment: CDR1 MDHEN and CDR2 SYDVKM. The CDR3 sequence: CASSGDSPYEQYF. The CDR3 DNA is TGTGCCAGCAGTGGGGACTCGCCCTACGAGCAGTACTTC.

This clonotype was counted at least ten times. The V and J genes are TRBV6-1 and TRBJ2-2, with no clear D. Germline V gene data show CDR1 as MNHNS and CDR2 as SASEGT. V dropped 7 bases and J dropped 6 bases, with 6 bases sitting between them. CDR3 size: 11 residues. DNA of the CDR3: TGTGCCAGCACGCGGTCCGGGGAGCTGTTTTTT. Amino acids: CASTRSGELFF.

At least ten counts were recorded for this clonotype. The genes are TRBV12-3 or TRBV12-4 and TRBJ2-5, with 7 bases that match TRBD2. This CDR3 is built from 12 residues. The trim removed 8 bases at V and 7 bases at J, leaving 7 bases unmatched. CDR3 sequence (DNA): TGTGCCAGCGGGAGGGGATACGTGACCCAGTACTTC. Translation: CASGRGYVTQYF.

Only a few counts were recorded for this clonotype. A single base separates this from a much larger clone, so it may be a read error. The chain uses TRBV18 and TRBJ2-5; D perhaps matches TRBD2 (5 bases). CDR3 length: 16 residues. The germline V gene encodes CDR1 KGHSH and CDR2 LQKENI. Trimming took 3 bases from V and 4 from J, leaving 18 bases between them. Here the CDR3 reads CASSPPGLHLRETQYF. The CDR3, as DNA: TGTGCCAGCTCACCGCCAGGACTCCACTTACGAGAGACCCAGTACTTC.

The gene calls are TRBV15 and TRBJ2-7; maybe TRBD2 (6 bases). The V end lost 0 bases, the J end lost 0 bases, and 12 bases lay between the germline ends. The CDR3 is made up of 16 amino acids. Germline assignment: CDR1 LNHNV and CDR2 YYDKDF (reference sequence). CDR3 protein: CATSRDLLGLSYEQYF. DNA for the CDR3: TGTGCCACCAGCAGAGATTTACTGGGACTCTCCTACGAGCAGTACTTC.

This clonotype was recorded many times. This chain uses TRBV7-2 with TRBJ1-5, with D hard to call. Germline CDR1 and CDR2: SGHTA and FQGNSA. The CDR3 sequence is 14 residues long. V was pared by 8 bases and J by 8 bases, with 19 bases between. DNA of the CDR3: TGTGCCAGCCAAACGGTCGTCGGTTTGGAGCCCCAGCATTTT. Protein sequence: CASQTVVGLEPQHF.

This clonotype was observed at least ten times. V gene TRBV28 combines with J gene TRBJ2-7; the D is unclear. The CDR3 is 13 residues long. CDR1 is MDHEN, CDR2 SYDVKM, per germline. Trimming removed 4 bases from V and 2 bases from J, with 9 bases in between. The CDR3 bases are TGTGCCAGCAGTTATTCCCAAACCTACGAGCAGTACTTC. Its protein is CASSYSQTYEQYF.

This clonotype was picked up many times. The chain uses TRBV11-1 and TRBJ2-7; D ambiguous. CDR3 length: 16 amino acids. CDR1 and CDR2 (germline): SGHAT, FQDESV (reference sequence). Trimming stripped 4 bases from V and 3 bases from J, with 19 bases between. The CDR3, as DNA: TGTGCCAGCAGCTCCTGGAACTCGTTCAGGAGCTACGAGCAGTACTTC. Residues: CASSSWNSFRSYEQYF.